The 3 T cell receptor beta chains below come from one sample, sequenced in a study of monozygotic twins with inflammatory bowel disease. Following a re-call of the 5' RACE reads, TCRdb has one entry per CDR3 protein and lacks DNA. This repertoire includes approximately 210,000 distinct CDR3 sequences. What was sequenced was blood. Receptor source: a human donor with ulcerative colitis or Crohn's disease, or a healthy co-twin of an affected twin (not recorded which).

This chain's CDR3 is CSAAGTSMETQYF. This chain connects TRBV20-1 to TRBJ2-5; the D gene TCRdb calls, TRBD2, cannot be checked with no DNA. Germline V CDR1 and CDR2: DFQATT, SNEGSKA (reference sequence). This CDR3 is built from 13 residues.

The chain has TRBV10-2 and TRBJ2-2; TCRdb's D gene call, TRBD2, goes unchecked for lack of DNA. Germline V gene data show CDR1 as WSHSY and CDR2 as SAAADI. CDR3 length equals 16 residues. CDR3 amino acids: CASSDRSGGHTGELFF.

The chain links TRBV5-1 to TRBJ1-1; TCRdb names TRBD1, which stays unverified in the absence of DNA. Germline V CDR1 and CDR2: SGHRS, YFSETQ. This CDR3 contains 14 residues. The CDR3 loop is CASSIAMDRGEAFF.